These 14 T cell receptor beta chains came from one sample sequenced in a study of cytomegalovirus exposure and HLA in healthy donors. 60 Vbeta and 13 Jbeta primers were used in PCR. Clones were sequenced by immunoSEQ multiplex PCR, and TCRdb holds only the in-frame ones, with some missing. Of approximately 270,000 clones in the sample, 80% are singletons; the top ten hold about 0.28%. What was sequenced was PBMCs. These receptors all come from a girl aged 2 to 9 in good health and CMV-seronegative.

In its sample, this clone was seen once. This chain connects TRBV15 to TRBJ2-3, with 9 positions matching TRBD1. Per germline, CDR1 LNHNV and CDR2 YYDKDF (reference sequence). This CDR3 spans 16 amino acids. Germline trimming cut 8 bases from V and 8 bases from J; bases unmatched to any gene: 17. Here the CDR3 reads CATAGVQGAPYRTQYF. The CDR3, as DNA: TGTGCCACCGCAGGCGTACAGGGGGCGCCTTATCGTACGCAGTATTTT.

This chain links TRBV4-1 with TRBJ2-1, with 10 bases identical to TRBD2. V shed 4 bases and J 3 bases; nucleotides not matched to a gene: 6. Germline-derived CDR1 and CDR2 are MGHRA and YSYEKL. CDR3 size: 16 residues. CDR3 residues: CASSRNSGGSYNEQFF. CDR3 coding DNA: TGCGCCAGCAGCCGTAATAGCGGGGGGAGCTACAATGAGCAGTTCTTC.

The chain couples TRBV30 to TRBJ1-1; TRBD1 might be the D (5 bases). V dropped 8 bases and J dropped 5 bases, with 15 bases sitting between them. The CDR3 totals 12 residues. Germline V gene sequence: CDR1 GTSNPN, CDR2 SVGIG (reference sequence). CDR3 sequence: CAKGEGTTEAFF. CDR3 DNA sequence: TGTGCCAAAGGGGAGGGAACAACTGAAGCTTTCTTT. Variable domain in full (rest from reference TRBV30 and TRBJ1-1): SQTIHQWPATLVQPVGSPLSLECTVEGTSNPNLYWYRQAAGRGLQLLFYSVGIGQISSEVPQNLSASRPQDRQFILSSKKLLLSDSGFYLCAKGEGTTEAFFGQGTRLTVV.

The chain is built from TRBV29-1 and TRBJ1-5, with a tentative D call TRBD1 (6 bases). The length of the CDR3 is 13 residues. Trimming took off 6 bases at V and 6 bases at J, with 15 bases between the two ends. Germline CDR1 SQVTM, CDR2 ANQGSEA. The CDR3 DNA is TGCAGCGTAGCCCTGGGGGCAGGTCAGCCCCAGCATTTT. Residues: CSVALGAGQPQHF. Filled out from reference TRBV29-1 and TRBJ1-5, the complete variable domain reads SAVISQKPSRDICQRGTSLTIQCQVDSQVTMMFWYRQQPGQSLTLIATANQGSEATYESGFVIDKFPISRPNLTFSTLTVSNMSPEDSSIYLCSVALGAGQPQHFGDGTRLSIL.

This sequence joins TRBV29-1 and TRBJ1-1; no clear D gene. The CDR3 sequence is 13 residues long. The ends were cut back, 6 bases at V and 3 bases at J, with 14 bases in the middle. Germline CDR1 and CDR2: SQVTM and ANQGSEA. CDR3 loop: CSVRARLYTEAFF. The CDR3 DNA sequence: TGCAGCGTGCGGGCCAGGTTGTACACTGAAGCTTTCTTT.

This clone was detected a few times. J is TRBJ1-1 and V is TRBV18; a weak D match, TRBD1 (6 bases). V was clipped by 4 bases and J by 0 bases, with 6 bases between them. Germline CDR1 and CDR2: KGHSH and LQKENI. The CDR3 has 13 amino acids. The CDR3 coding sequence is TGTGCCAGCTCACAGGGGGTGAACACTGAAGCTTTCTTT. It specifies CASSQGVNTEAFF.

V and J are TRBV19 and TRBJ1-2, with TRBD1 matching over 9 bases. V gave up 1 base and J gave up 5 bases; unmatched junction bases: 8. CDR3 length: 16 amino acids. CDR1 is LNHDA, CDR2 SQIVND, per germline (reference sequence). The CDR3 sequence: CASSIAPTGGVYGYTF. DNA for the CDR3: TGTGCCAGTAGTATAGCCCCCACAGGGGGCGTATATGGCTACACCTTC.

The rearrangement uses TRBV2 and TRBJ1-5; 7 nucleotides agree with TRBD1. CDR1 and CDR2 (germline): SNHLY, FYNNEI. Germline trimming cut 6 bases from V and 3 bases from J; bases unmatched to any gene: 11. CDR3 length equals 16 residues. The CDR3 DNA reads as TGTGCCAGCAGGTTGCGAGTTACAGGGGACAATCAGCCCCAGCATTTT. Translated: CASRLRVTGDNQPQHF.

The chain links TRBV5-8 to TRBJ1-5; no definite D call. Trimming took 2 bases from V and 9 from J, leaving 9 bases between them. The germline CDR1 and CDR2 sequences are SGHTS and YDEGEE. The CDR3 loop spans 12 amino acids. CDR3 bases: TGTGCCAGCAGCTTCCTATCCGGGCCCCAGCATTTT. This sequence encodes CASSFLSGPQHF. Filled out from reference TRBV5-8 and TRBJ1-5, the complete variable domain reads EAGVTQSPTHLIKTRGQQATLRCSPISGHTSVYWYQQALGLGLQFLLWYDEGEERNRGNFPPRFSGRQFPNYSSELNVNALELEDSALYLCASSFLSGPQHFGDGTRLSIL.

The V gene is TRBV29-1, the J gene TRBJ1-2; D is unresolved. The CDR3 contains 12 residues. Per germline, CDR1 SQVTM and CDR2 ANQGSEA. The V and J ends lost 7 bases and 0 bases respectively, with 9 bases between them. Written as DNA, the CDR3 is TGCAGCGCTGGGCCATCTAACTATGGCTACACCTTC. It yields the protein CSAGPSNYGYTF.

The CDR3 is CASRQGPLDEQFF. The CDR3 DNA follows: TGCGCCAGCAGACAGGGGCCCCTAGATGAGCAGTTCTTC. The genes are TRBV10-2 and TRBJ2-1; 7 nucleotides agree with TRBD1. CDR3 length: 13 residues. Germline V gene lookup returns CDR1 WSHSY and CDR2 SAAADI. Germline trimming cut 6 bases from V and 8 bases from J; bases unmatched to any gene: 7.

Here the CDR3 reads CASSEGDWAKNIQYF. The CDR3 nucleotides read TGTGCCAGCAGTGAGGGGGACTGGGCCAAAAACATTCAGTACTTC. The chain recombines TRBV6-1 with TRBJ2-4, with D perhaps TRBD2 (6 bases). In germline, CDR1 is MNHNS, CDR2 SASEGT. CDR3 length: 15 amino acids. V lost 3 bases, J lost 1 base, and 10 bases lay in between.

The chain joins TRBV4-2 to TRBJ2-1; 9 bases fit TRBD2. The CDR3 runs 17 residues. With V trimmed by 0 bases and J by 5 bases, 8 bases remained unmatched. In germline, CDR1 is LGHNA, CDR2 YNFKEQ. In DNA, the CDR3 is TGTGCCAGCAGCCAAGACCTTAGCGGGAGCGGGGACAATGAGCAGTTCTTC. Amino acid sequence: CASSQDLSGSGDNEQFF.

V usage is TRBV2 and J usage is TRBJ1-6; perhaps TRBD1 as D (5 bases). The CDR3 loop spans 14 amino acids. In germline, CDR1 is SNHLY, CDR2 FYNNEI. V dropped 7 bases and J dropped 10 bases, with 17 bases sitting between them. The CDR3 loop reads CASNLRGRESPLHF. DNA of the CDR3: TGTGCCAGCAACTTAAGGGGCAGGGAATCACCCCTCCACTTT. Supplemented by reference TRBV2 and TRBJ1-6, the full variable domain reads EPEVTQTPSHQVTQMGQEVILRCVPISNHLYFYWYRQILGQKVEFLVSFYNNEISEKSEIFDDQFSVERPDGSNFTLKIRSTKLEDSAMYFCASNLRGRESPLHFGNGTRLTVT.